The 27 T cell receptor beta chains reported below all come from one sample, sequenced in a study of vaccination effects on CD4 cells after COVID-19. Expansion of antigen-specific CD4+ T cells with viral peptide pools was carried out by the ViraFEST assay before sequencing. The culture ran for around nine days before CD4+ T cells were isolated. Testing of the vaccine recipients showed negative nucleocapsid antibodies and no prior SARS-CoV-2 infection. Their antigens remain unidentified. The method was immunoSEQ multiplex PCR; TCRdb's version includes in-frame clones alone and lacks a portion of them. The sample contains 20,000 to 25,000 clones, roughly two thirds of which appear only once. The sample in question was CD4+ T cells from PBMCs cultured with HCoV-NL63 spike peptides, obtained before COVID-19 vaccination. These receptors were collected from a human donor who received a COVID-19 vaccine.

This chain connects TRBV3-1 (or the pseudogene TRBV3-2) to TRBJ2-4; D possibly uses TRBD1 or TRBD2 (5 bases each). CDR1 LGHDT and CDR2 YNNKEL come from the germline V gene (reference sequence). Trimming left V 1 base short and J 5 bases short, with 12 bases between. The CDR3 sequence is 15 residues long. The CDR3 protein is CASSQGTGPQNIQYF. In DNA form, the CDR3 reads TGTGCCAGCAGCCAAGGAACGGGACCGCAAAACATTCAGTACTTC.

The chain carries TRBV5-1 and TRBJ2-7; TRBD1 agrees at 9 bases. Trimming cost V 1 base and J 4 bases; bases outside gene matches: 6. The germline V gene has CDR1 SGHRS and CDR2 YFSETQ. The length of the CDR3 is 15 residues. The CDR3 here is CASSLTGTGTYEQYF. CDR3 in DNA: TGCGCCAGCAGCTTGACCGGGACAGGGACGTACGAGCAGTACTTC.

The gene calls are TRBV6-2 or TRBV6-3 and TRBJ1-5; 7 bases line up with TRBD1. The CDR3 runs 17 residues. J gave up 1 base and V 0 bases, and 6 bases lay outside the gene matches. Germline V gives CDR1 MNHEY, CDR2 SVGEGT. The CDR3 spells CASSYSWTGGSNQPQHF. CDR3 in DNA: TGTGCCAGCAGTTACTCTTGGACAGGAGGGAGCAATCAGCCCCAGCATTTT.

This chain uses TRBV7-2 with TRBJ2-7; 7 bases are a match to TRBD2. CDR3 length equals 15 residues. V shed 2 bases and J 4 bases; nucleotides not matched to a gene: 8. CDR1 and CDR2 from the germline V gene are SGHTA and FQGNSA. The CDR3 reads CASSLYRGSGYEQYF. CDR3 sequence (DNA): TGTGCCAGCAGCTTATACCGCGGGAGTGGTTACGAGCAGTACTTC. The full variable domain, completed using reference TRBV7-2 and TRBJ2-7, is GAGVSQSPSNKVTEKGKDVELRCDPISGHTALYWYRQSLGQGLEFLIYFQGNSAPDKSGLPSDRFSAERTGGSVSTLTIQRTQQEDSAVYLCASSLYRGSGYEQYFGPGTRLTVT.

In this sample, this clone turned up a few times. The rearrangement joins TRBV9 to TRBJ1-6; 9 bases line up with TRBD1. The CDR3 has 14 residues. Germline CDR1 reads SGDLS; CDR2 reads YYNGEE. V lost 4 bases, J lost 6 bases, and 2 bases stayed unmatched. The CDR3 coding sequence is TGTGCCAGCAGCCCACAGGGGGCTAATTCACCCCTCCACTTT. Residues: CASSPQGANSPLHF.

The rearrangement joins TRBV6-5 to TRBJ2-3, with TRBD2 as a possible D gene (6 bases). V lost 2 bases and J lost 0, with 9 bases in between. Germline V gene data show CDR1 as MNHEY and CDR2 as SVGAGI. The CDR3 length is 15 residues. Here the CDR3 reads CASSYARESTDTQYF. CDR3 DNA sequence: TGTGCCAGCAGTTACGCTCGGGAGAGCACAGATACGCAGTATTTT.

The genes are TRBV10-1 and TRBJ1-1, with D tentatively TRBD1 (6 bases). Deletions cut 4 bases from V and 0 bases from J, with 12 bases between. This CDR3 is 15 amino acids long. Germline V lookup: CDR1 WNHNN, CDR2 SYGVQD (reference sequence). The DNA for the CDR3 is TGCGCCAGCAGTGGGTCACAGGGTATGAACACTGAAGCTTTCTTT. Translated: CASSGSQGMNTEAFF.

This clone was picked up a small number of times. This chain connects TRBV14 to TRBJ2-3; D remains ambiguous. V lost 1 base and J lost 9, with 14 bases in between. This CDR3 has 14 residues. Germline V gene lookup returns CDR1 SGHDN and CDR2 FVKESK. The CDR3 protein is CASSQANGGVTQYF. The DNA for the CDR3 is TGTGCCAGCAGCCAAGCAAACGGTGGCGTCACGCAGTATTTT.

The gene calls are TRBV11-2 and TRBJ2-4, with a possible D match to TRBD1 (5 bases). V lost 5 bases and J 0 bases, leaving 17 bases between the germline ends. This CDR3 spans 17 amino acids. Per germline, CDR1 SGHAT and CDR2 FQNNGV. The CDR3 protein is CASSPRQGSVAKNIQYF. The CDR3 nucleotides are TGTGCCAGCAGCCCCCGGCAGGGAAGTGTAGCCAAAAACATTCAGTACTTC.

The J gene is TRBJ2-7, the V gene TRBV11-2; possibly TRBD2 for D (6 bases). Germline lookup yields CDR1 SGHAT and CDR2 FQNNGV. The V gene lost 2 bases and the J gene lost 8 bases, with 13 bases spanning the gap. The CDR3 extends over 13 amino acids. The CDR3 region is CASSLRGLGKQYF. In DNA, the CDR3 is TGTGCCAGCAGCTTAAGGGGACTCGGCAAGCAGTACTTC.

The chain combines TRBV18 with TRBJ2-1, with 8 bases that match TRBD1. Germline V gene sequence: CDR1 KGHSH, CDR2 LQKENI. This CDR3 contains 16 residues. V lost 0 bases and J lost 7; bases outside the gene matches: 8. The DNA of the CDR3 is TGTGCCAGCTCACCACCGGTGGCAGGGGGCAGGAATGAGCAGTTCTTC. Translating gives CASSPPVAGGRNEQFF.

This clone came up once. The chain joins TRBV18 to TRBJ2-3; a weak D match, TRBD2 (6 bases). V was shortened by 4 bases and J by 2 bases, with 10 bases between the two germline ends. The CDR3 is made up of 14 amino acids. Germline V gives CDR1 KGHSH, CDR2 LQKENI. CDR3 region: CASSQGLPTDTQYF. CDR3 nucleotides: TGTGCCAGCTCACAGGGACTCCCCACAGATACGCAGTATTTT. Filled out from reference TRBV18 and TRBJ2-3, the complete variable domain reads NAGVMQNPRHLVRRRGQEARLRCSPMKGHSHVYWYRQLPEEGLKFMVYLQKENIIDESGMPKERFSAEFPKEGPSILRIQQVVRGDSAAYFCASSQGLPTDTQYFGPGTRLTVL.

This clone was detected only a few times. As DNA, the CDR3 is TGTGCCAGCAGGACCCGGCAGGGAAGGTCTTCACCCCTCCACTTT. Translation gives CASRTRQGRSSPLHF. The gene calls are TRBV5-6 and TRBJ1-6; D may be TRBD1 (5 bases). The germline V gene has CDR1 SGHDT and CDR2 YYEEEE. The ends were cut back, 5 bases at V and 9 bases at J, with 18 bases in the middle. This CDR3 comprises 15 residues.

This chain joins TRBV7-8 and TRBJ1-5; D perhaps matches TRBD1 (5 bases). Between the trimmed V and J ends, which lost 5 bases and 3 bases, there was a span of 20 bases. The CDR3 is made up of 17 amino acids. CDR1 and CDR2 (germline): SGHVS, FQNEAQ. The DNA of the CDR3 is TGTGCCAGCAGCGGGGCACGTCTCGAAGTCTTCAATCAGCCCCAGCATTTT. This sequence encodes CASSGARLEVFNQPQHF.

V is TRBV18 and J is TRBJ2-5, with D unresolved. The germline gives CDR1 KGHSH, CDR2 LQKENI. The germline V and J ends were trimmed by 4 bases and 0 bases, with 6 bases remaining between them. This CDR3 region has 13 residues. The CDR3 DNA follows: TGTGCCAGCTCACATGGACACCAAGAGACCCAGTACTTC. As protein: CASSHGHQETQYF.

This chain joins TRBV12-3 or TRBV12-4 and TRBJ2-1; D gene ambiguous. V was shortened by 6 bases and J by 8 bases, with 8 bases between the two germline ends. The CDR3 is 11 residues long. In DNA, the CDR3 is TGTGCCAGCAGAGGGATTGATGAGCAGTTCTTC. Residues: CASRGIDEQFF.

The genes are TRBV7-2 and TRBJ2-1, with no clear D. Trimming left V 2 bases short and J 8 bases short, with 13 bases between. CDR1 and CDR2 from the germline V gene are SGHTA and FQGNSA. This CDR3 comprises 14 residues. The CDR3 region is CASSLRPIIDEQFF. The CDR3 nucleotides read TGTGCCAGCAGCTTACGCCCTATCATCGATGAGCAGTTCTTC.

The chain combines TRBV5-1 with TRBJ1-5; 9 nucleotides line up with TRBD1. CDR1 is SGHRS, CDR2 YFSETQ, per germline. V shed 4 bases and J 5 bases; nucleotides not matched to a gene: 4. This CDR3 comprises 14 residues. CDR3 bases: TGCGCCAGCAGCGCGGGACAGGGCGATCAGCCCCAGCATTTT. It is translated as CASSAGQGDQPQHF.

This clone occurred a few times. The chain combines TRBV18 with TRBJ1-2; TRBD1 agrees at 7 bases. The length of the CDR3 is 14 residues. Germline V gives CDR1 KGHSH, CDR2 LQKENI. Trimming cost V 3 bases and J 4 bases; bases outside gene matches: 5. The CDR3 coding sequence is TGTGCCAGCTCACCGAGCGGACAGGTCTATGGCTACACCTTC. Protein product: CASSPSGQVYGYTF.

Concerning this clone: Relative to the germline gene, one junction end is altered; a read error may explain this. The chain is built from TRBV11-2 and TRBJ1-2; D possibly corresponds to TRBD1 (5 bases). Germline-derived CDR1 and CDR2 are SGHAT and FQNNGV. This CDR3 is built from 15 residues. The CDR3 DNA is TGTGCCAGCACCTTAGGAGGGGCAGGCAACTATGGCTACACCTTC. Protein: CASTLGGAGNYGYTF.

The chain is built from TRBV5-1 and TRBJ2-3; D is ambiguous. Germline CDR1 reads SGHRS; CDR2 reads YFSETQ. Trimming cost V 0 bases and J 2 bases, with 13 bases left between them. There are 16 residues in the CDR3. CDR3 nucleotide sequence: TGCGCCAGCAGCTTGGGTGCAAGACCCCCCACAGATACGCAGTATTTT. Amino acids: CASSLGARPPTDTQYF.

In this sample, this clone turned up a few times. This sequence joins TRBV2 and TRBJ2-7, with D hard to call. Germline lookup yields CDR1 SNHLY and CDR2 FYNNEI. Trimming left V 3 bases short and J 2 bases short, with 8 bases between. The CDR3 sequence is 13 residues long. The CDR3 DNA reads as TGTGCCAGCAGTGATGTGGGGACCTACGAGCAGTACTTC. Amino acids: CASSDVGTYEQYF. The whole variable domain, filled in from reference TRBV2 and TRBJ2-7, reads EPEVTQTPSHQVTQMGQEVILRCVPISNHLYFYWYRQILGQKVEFLVSFYNNEISEKSEIFDDQFSVERPDGSNFTLKIRSTKLEDSAMYFCASSDVGTYEQYFGPGTRLTVT.

V gene TRBV2 combines with J gene TRBJ1-2, with a tentative D call TRBD1 (5 bases). Looked up from germline, CDR1 is SNHLY and CDR2 is FYNNEI. The CDR3 runs 14 residues. V was clipped by 7 bases and J by 6 bases, with 18 bases between them. The DNA of the CDR3 is TGTGCCAGCACCCGGGTGAAGGGGTCGGATGGCTACACCTTC. Its protein is CASTRVKGSDGYTF. Based on the CDR3 plus reference TRBV2 and TRBJ1-2, the full variable domain is EPEVTQTPSHQVTQMGQEVILRCVPISNHLYFYWYRQILGQKVEFLVSFYNNEISEKSEIFDDQFSVERPDGSNFTLKIRSTKLEDSAMYFCASTRVKGSDGYTFGSGTRLTVV.

This clone was observed a few times. The chain uses TRBV19 and TRBJ2-3; D may be TRBD2 (7 bases). The CDR3 is 15 amino acids. Trimming cost V 8 bases and J 7 bases, with 22 bases left between them. Germline-derived CDR1 and CDR2 are LNHDA and SQIVND (reference sequence). In DNA form, the CDR3 reads TGTGCCAGTGACCAAGGGGGGGGGCTGACTCATACGCAGTATTTT. Translated: CASDQGGGLTHTQYF.

The chain couples TRBV3-1 (or the pseudogene TRBV3-2) to TRBJ1-2, with D possibly TRBD1 on 6 matching bases. The CDR3 sequence is 16 residues long. The V gene's germline CDR1 is LGHDT and CDR2 YNNKEL (reference sequence). V lost 6 bases, J lost 5 bases, and 22 bases lay in between. Here the CDR3 reads CASRHSTNRGGYGYTF. For the CDR3, the DNA is TGTGCCAGCAGACACTCTACGAATAGGGGGGGATATGGCTACACCTTC.

The chain recombines TRBV5-1 with TRBJ2-3; weak D call: TRBD1 (6 bases). Trimming left V 4 bases short and J 1 base short, with 16 bases between. This CDR3 region has 16 residues. Germline assignment: CDR1 SGHRS and CDR2 YFSETQ. Written as DNA, the CDR3 is TGCGCCAGCAGCCCCGGAGGTGGGGGCGGCACAGATACGCAGTATTTT. This codes for CASSPGGGGGTDTQYF.

CDR3 protein: CASTPTPRGGETQYF. The CDR3 nucleotides are TGTGCCAGCACCCCTACCCCCCGGGGAGGGGAGACCCAGTACTTC. The chain joins TRBV9 to TRBJ2-5; 7 nucleotides match TRBD2. Germline V gives CDR1 SGDLS, CDR2 YYNGEE. J gave up 5 bases and V 6 bases, and 13 bases lay outside the gene matches. This CDR3 has 15 amino acids.